Detailed here is one TCR beta chain. The antigen is undetermined. The CDR3 has 14 residues. Germline V gene sequence: CDR1 SGHAT, CDR2 FQDESV (reference sequence). Trimming removed 1 base from V and 11 bases from J, with 15 bases in between. The data were produced by immunoSEQ multiplex PCR, yet TCRdb's version contains in-frame clones alone and is incomplete. The sample records about 78,000 clones, 70% to 90% being singletons. These data originate in a study of T cells in localized non-small cell lung cancer. Findings and caveats of the study: Prolonged overall survival went with higher T cell density in the blood. Sequencing covered just one tumor region, so heterogeneity cannot be ruled out. Adjacent lung was found to contain a median approximately 52 of the top 100 tumor clones. Peak T cell clonality was found in uninvolved adjacent lung, exceeding tumor.

The sample consisted of peripheral blood, taken before any cancer treatment. The TCR sequence derives from a man aged 35 to 70 with stage I lung adenocarcinoma. The rearrangement links TRBV11-1 to TRBJ2-1; TRBD1 is a possible D gene (7 bases). This CDR3 reads CASSLVGGGTQQFF. The CDR3 nucleotides read TGTGCCAGCAGCTTAGTCGGAGGGGGCACACAGCAGTTCTTC.